Shown below are 8 T cell receptor beta chains from a single sample sequenced in a study of T cell repertoires in cytomegalovirus infection. TCRdb fed the reads into MiXCR, producing one record per CDR3 protein. The repertoire holds 110,000 to 150,000 distinct CDR3 sequences, with more than 25% as singletons. The antigens of these receptors remain unknown. The input for sequencing was CD8+ T cells from cultured PBMCs, taken from culture after CMV antigen stimulation. Every receptor here comes from a human donor in good health (CMV status not recorded). Some clones in this sample may be carry-over from other donors' samples.

This clonotype showed up just a few times. The chain combines TRBV6-5 with TRBJ2-3; the D is unclear. The ends were cut back, 2 bases at V and 0 bases at J, with 12 bases in the middle. CDR1 is MNHEY and CDR2 is SVGAGI in the germline V gene. CDR3 size: 16 residues. CDR3 DNA: TGTGCCAGCAGTTACCACGTGGCAGCTAGCACAGATACGCAGTATTTT. This gives the protein CASSYHVAASTDTQYF.

V and J are TRBV7-9 and TRBJ2-7; D gene ambiguous. The V end was cut by 5 bases, the J end by 1 base, with 21 bases between. The germline V gene encodes CDR1 SEHNR and CDR2 FQNEAQ (reference sequence). CDR3 size: 17 residues. DNA of the CDR3: TGTGCCAGCAGCATTAAGGCAGGCGTCCCTATTTCCTACGAGCAGTACTTC. This encodes CASSIKAGVPISYEQYF.

This clonotype has only a few counts. The chain uses TRBV7-3 and TRBJ2-5; D unresolved. The V end was cut by 0 bases, the J end by 4 bases, with 6 bases between. The CDR3 runs 13 residues. Germline CDR1 reads SGHTA; CDR2 reads FQGTGA. The CDR3 nucleotides are TGTGCCAGCAGCTTAACGATAGGAGAGACCCAGTACTTC. This encodes CASSLTIGETQYF.

The rearrangement links TRBV28 to TRBJ2-2; 8 bases align to TRBD1. The CDR3 contains 14 residues. CDR1 and CDR2 (germline): MDHEN, SYDVKM. V trimming: 10 bases; J trimming: 6 bases; junction bases outside the gene matches: 10. Here the CDR3 DNA reads TGTGCCACCGGCCGAGACAGGGGCCCCGGGGAGCTGTTTTTT. It is translated as CATGRDRGPGELFF.

This clonotype showed up many times. This chain connects TRBV7-6 to TRBJ2-1; 9 bases fit TRBD1. The CDR3 spans 15 residues. From germline, CDR1 is SGHVS and CDR2 FNYEAQ. With V trimmed by 5 bases and J by 7 bases, 9 bases remained unmatched. The CDR3 here is CASSPPDRGVNEQFF. Here the CDR3 DNA reads TGTGCCAGCAGCCCCCCGGACAGGGGTGTAAATGAGCAGTTCTTC.

This clonotype was detected only a few times. The V call is TRBV7-9, the J call TRBJ2-1, with 11 bases aligning to TRBD2. CDR1 and CDR2 from the germline V gene are SEHNR and FQNEAQ (reference sequence). CDR3 length equals 20 residues. V gave up 5 bases and J gave up 2 bases; unmatched junction bases: 17. In DNA form, the CDR3 reads TGTGCCAGCAGCCCAGAGGTCGCTAGCGGGGGGCCCGAGACCTACAATGAGCAGTTCTTC. This sequence encodes CASSPEVASGGPETYNEQFF.

A few counts support this clonotype. The chain joins TRBV5-4 to TRBJ1-1, with D unclear. Germline CDR1 reads SGHNT; CDR2 reads YYREEE (reference sequence). The length of the CDR3 is 13 residues. The V gene lost 1 base and the J gene lost 6 bases, with 10 bases spanning the gap. The CDR3 bases are TGTGCCAGCAGCTTGCGGGGTCTGGCTGAAGCTTTCTTT. Translation gives CASSLRGLAEAFF.

V is TRBV19 and J is TRBJ1-1; D unclear. V was clipped by 3 bases and J by 7 bases, with 6 bases between them. Germline values: CDR1 LNHDA, CDR2 SQIVND (reference sequence). This CDR3 comprises 11 residues. The CDR3 protein is CASSIGHEAFF. The DNA for the CDR3 is TGTGCCAGTAGTATCGGCCATGAAGCTTTCTTT.